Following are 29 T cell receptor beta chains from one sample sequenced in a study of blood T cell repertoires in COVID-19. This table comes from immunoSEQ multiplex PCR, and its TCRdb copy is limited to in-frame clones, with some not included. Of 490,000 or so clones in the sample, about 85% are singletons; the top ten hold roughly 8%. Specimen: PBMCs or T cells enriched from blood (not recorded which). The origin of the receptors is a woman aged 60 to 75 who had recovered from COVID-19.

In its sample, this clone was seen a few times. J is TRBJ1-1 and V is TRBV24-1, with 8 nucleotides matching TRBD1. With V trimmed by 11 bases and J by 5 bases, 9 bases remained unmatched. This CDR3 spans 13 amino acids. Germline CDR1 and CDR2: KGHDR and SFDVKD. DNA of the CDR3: TGTGCCAAAGGACAGGGAAAAGGAACTGAAGCTTTCTTT. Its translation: CAKGQGKGTEAFF.

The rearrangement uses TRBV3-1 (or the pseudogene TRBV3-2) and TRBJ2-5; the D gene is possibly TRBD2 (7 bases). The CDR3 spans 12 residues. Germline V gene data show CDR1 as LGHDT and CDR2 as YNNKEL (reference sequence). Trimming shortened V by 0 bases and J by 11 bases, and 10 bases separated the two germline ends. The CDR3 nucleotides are TGTGCCAGCAGCCAAGACAGGGGAGGGCAGTACTTC. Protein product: CASSQDRGGQYF.

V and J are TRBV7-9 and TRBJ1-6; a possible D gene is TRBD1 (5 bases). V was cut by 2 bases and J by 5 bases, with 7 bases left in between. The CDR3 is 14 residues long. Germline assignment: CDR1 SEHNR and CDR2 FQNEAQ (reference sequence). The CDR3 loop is CASSLIQDNSPLHF. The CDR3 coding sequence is TGTGCCAGCAGCTTAATACAGGATAATTCACCCCTCCACTTT.

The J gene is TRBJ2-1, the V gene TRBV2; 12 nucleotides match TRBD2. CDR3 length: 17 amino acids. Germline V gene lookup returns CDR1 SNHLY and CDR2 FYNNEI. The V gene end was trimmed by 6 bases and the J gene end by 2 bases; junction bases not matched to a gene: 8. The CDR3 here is CASRASGGESPYNEQFF. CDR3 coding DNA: TGTGCCAGCAGGGCTAGCGGGGGGGAATCTCCCTACAATGAGCAGTTCTTC.

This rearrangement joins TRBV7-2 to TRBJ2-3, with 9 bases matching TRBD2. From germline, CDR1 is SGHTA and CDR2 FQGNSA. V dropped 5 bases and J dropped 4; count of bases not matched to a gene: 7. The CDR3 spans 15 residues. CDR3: CASSHTSGRADTQYF. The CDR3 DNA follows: TGTGCCAGCAGCCACACTAGCGGGCGGGCAGATACGCAGTATTTT. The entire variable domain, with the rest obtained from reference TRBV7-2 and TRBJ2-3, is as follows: GAGVSQSPSNKVTEKGKDVELRCDPISGHTALYWYRQSLGQGLEFLIYFQGNSAPDKSGLPSDRFSAERTGGSVSTLTIQRTQQEDSAVYLCASSHTSGRADTQYFGPGTRLTVL.

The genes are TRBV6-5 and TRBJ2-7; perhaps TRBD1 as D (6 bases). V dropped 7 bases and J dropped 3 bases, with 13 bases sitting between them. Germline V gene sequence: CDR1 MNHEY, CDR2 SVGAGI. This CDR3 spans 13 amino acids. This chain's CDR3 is CASNRDSFYEQYF. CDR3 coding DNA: TGTGCCAGCAACAGGGATAGCTTCTACGAGCAGTACTTC.

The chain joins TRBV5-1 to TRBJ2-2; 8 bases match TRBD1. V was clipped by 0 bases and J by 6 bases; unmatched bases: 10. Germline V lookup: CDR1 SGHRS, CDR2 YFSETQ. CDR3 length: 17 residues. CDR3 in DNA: TGCGCCAGCAGCTTGGGCCCTCGGACAGGGCGGGCCGGGGAGCTGTTTTTT. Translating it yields CASSLGPRTGRAGELFF.

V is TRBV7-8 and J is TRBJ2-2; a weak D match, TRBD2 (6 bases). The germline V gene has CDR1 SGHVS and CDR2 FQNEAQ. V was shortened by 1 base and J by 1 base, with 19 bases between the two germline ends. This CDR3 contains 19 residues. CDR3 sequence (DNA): TGTGCCAGCAGCTTAGATTACTATCTTGTTAGCGGGAACACCGGGGAGCTGTTTTTT. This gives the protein CASSLDYYLVSGNTGELFF.

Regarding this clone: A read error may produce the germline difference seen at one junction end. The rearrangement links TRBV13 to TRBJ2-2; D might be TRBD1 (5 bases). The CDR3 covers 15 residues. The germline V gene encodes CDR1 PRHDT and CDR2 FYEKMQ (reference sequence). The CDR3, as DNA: TGTGCCAGCAGCTATCAGGGCGGTAACATCGGGGAGCTGTTTTTT. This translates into CASSYQGGNIGELFF. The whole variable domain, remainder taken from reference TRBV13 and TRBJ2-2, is AAGVIQSPRHLIKEKRETATLKCYPIPRHDTVYWYQQGPGQDPQFLISFYEKMQSDKGSIPDRFSAQQFSDYHSELNMSSLELGDSALYFCASSYQGGNIGELFFGEGSRLTVL.

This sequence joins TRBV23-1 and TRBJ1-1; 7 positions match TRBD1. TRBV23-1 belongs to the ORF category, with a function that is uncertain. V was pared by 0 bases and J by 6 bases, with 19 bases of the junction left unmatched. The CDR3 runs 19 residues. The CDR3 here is CASSQSGLDRYFVNPEAFF. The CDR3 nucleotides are TGCGCCAGCAGTCAATCGGGTCTGGACAGGTATTTTGTAAACCCTGAAGCTTTCTTT.

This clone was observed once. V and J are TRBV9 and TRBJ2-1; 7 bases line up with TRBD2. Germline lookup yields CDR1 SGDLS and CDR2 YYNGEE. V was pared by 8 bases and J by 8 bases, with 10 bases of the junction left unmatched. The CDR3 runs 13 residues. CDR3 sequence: CASCPGLFDEQFF. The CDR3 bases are TGTGCCAGTTGTCCGGGACTATTCGATGAGCAGTTCTTC.

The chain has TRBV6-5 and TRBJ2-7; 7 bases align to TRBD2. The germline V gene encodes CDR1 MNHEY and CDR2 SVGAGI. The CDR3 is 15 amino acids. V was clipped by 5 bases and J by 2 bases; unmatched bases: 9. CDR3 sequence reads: CASSPPPRGAYEQYF. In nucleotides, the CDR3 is TGTGCCAGCAGTCCACCACCCCGGGGGGCCTACGAGCAGTACTTC.

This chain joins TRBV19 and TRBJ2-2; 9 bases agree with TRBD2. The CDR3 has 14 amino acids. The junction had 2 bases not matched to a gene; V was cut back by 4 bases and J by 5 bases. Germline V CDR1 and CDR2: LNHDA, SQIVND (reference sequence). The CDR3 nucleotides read TGTGCCAGTAGTAGCGGGGGGGAAACCGGGGAGCTGTTTTTT. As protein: CASSSGGETGELFF. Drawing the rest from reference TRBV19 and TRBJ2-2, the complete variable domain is DGGITQSPKYLFRKEGQNVTLSCEQNLNHDAMYWYRQDPGQGLRLIYYSQIVNDFQKGDIAEGYSVSREKKESFPLTVTSAQKNPTAFYLCASSSGGETGELFFGEGSRLTVL.

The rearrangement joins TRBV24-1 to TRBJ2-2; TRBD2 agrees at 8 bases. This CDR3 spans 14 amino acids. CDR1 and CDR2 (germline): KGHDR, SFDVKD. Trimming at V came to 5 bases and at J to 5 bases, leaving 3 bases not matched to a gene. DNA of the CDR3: TGTGCCACCAGTGGTACGGGGGGGACCGGGGAGCTGTTTTTT. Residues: CATSGTGGTGELFF.

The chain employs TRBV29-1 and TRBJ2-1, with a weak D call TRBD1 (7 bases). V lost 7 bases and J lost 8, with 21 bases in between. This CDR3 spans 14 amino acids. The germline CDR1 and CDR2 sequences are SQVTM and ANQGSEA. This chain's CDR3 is CSAGVRQGGDEQFF. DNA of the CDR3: TGCAGCGCCGGTGTGAGGCAGGGGGGCGATGAGCAGTTCTTC.

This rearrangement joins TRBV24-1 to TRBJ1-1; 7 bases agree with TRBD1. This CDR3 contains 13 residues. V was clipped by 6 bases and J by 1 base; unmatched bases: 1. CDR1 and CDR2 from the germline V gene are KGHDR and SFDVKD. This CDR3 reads CATSRQGNTEAFF. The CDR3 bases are TGTGCCACCAGTAGACAGGGGAACACTGAAGCTTTCTTT.

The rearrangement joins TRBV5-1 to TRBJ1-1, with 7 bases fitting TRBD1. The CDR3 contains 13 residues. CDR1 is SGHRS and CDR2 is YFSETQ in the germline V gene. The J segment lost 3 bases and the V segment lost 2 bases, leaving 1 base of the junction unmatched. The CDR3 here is CASSLQGHTEAFF. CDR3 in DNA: TGCGCCAGCAGCTTACAGGGGCACACTGAAGCTTTCTTT.

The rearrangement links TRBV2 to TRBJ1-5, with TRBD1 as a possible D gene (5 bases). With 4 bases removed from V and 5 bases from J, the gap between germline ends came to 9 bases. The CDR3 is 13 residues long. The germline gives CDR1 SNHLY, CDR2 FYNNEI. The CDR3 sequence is CASSGQGYQPQHF. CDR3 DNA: TGTGCCAGCAGTGGGCAGGGATATCAGCCCCAGCATTTT.

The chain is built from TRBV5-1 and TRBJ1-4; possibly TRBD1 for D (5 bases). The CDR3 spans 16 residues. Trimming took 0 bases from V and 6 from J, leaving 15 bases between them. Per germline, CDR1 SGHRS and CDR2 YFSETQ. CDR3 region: CASSLGQNWGDEKLFF. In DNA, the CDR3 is TGCGCCAGCAGCTTGGGACAGAACTGGGGGGATGAAAAACTGTTTTTT. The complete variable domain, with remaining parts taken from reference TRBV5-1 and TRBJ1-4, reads KAGVTQTPRYLIKTRGQQVTLSCSPISGHRSVSWYQQTPGQGLQFLFEYFSETQRNKGNFPGRFSGRQFSNSRSEMNVSTLELGDSALYLCASSLGQNWGDEKLFFGSGTQLSVL.

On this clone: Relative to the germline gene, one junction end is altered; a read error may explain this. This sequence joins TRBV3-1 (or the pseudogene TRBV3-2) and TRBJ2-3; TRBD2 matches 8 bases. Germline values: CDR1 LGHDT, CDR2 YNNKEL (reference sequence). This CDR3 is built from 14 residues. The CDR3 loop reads CASSQGGGTRILGF. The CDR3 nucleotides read TGTGCCAGCAGCCAAGGGGGCGGGACTAGGATCTTAGGCTTT.

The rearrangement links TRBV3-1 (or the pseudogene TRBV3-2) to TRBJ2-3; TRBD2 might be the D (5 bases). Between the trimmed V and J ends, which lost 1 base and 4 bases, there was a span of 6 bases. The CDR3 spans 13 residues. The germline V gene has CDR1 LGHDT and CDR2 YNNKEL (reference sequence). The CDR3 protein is CASSQVGADTQYF. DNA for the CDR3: TGTGCCAGCAGCCAAGTGGGAGCAGATACGCAGTATTTT.

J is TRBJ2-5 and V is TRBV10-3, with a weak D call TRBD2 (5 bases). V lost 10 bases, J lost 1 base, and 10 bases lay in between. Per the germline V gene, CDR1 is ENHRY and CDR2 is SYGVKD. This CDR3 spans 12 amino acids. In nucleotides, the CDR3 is TGTGCCACCCGGCGGGCCCAAGAGACCCAGTACTTC. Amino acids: CATRRAQETQYF.

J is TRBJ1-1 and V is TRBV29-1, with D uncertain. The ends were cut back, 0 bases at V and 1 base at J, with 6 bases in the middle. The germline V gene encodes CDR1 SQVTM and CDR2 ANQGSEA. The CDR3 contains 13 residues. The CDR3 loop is CSVEEGANTEAFF. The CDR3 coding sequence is TGCAGCGTTGAAGAGGGCGCGAACACTGAAGCTTTCTTT.

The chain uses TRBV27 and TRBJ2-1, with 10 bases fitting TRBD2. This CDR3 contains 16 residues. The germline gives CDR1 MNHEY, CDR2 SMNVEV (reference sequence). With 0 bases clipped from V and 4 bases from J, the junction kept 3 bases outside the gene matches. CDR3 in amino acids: CASSLSVAGGYNEQFF. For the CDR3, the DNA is TGTGCCAGCAGTTTATCCGTAGCGGGGGGATACAATGAGCAGTTCTTC.

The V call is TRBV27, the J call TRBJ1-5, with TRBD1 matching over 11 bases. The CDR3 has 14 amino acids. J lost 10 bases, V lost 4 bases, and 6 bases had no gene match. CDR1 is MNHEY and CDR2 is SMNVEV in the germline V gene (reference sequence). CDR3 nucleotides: TGTGCCAGCAGTTCCGGACAGGGGGCTCGTCCCCAGCATTTT. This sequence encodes CASSSGQGARPQHF.

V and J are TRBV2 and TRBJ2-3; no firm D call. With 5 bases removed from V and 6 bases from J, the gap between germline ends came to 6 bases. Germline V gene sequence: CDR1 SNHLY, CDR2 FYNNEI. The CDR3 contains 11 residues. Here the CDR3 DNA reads TGTGCCAGCAGTCCTCGGGATACGCAGTATTTT. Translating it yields CASSPRDTQYF.

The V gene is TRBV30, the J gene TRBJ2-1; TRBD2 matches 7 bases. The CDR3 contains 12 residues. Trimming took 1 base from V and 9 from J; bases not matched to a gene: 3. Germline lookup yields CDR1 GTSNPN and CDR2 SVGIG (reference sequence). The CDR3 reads CAWSGGGGEQFF. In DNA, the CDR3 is TGTGCCTGGAGTGGGGGCGGGGGTGAGCAGTTCTTC.

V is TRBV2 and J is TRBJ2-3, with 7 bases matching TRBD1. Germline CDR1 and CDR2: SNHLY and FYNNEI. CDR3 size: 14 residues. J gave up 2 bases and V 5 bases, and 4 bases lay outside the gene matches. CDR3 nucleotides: TGTGCCAGCAGTAAAGACAGGGACACAGATACGCAGTATTTT. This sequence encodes CASSKDRDTDTQYF.

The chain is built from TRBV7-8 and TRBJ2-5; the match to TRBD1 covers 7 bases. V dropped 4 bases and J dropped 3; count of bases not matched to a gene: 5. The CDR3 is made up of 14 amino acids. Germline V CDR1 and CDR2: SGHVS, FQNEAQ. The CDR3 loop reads CASSSPGTEETQYF. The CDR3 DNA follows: TGTGCCAGCAGCTCCCCCGGGACAGAAGAGACCCAGTACTTC.